The sequence of this T cell receptor beta chain was determined in a study of identical twins. Details on this clonotype: The antigen remains undetermined.

TCRdb re-called the 5' RACE reads with MiXCR, one entry per CDR3 protein. The table has approximately 190,000 distinct CDR3 sequences, 15% to 20% seen once. The germline gives CDR1 SGHDT, CDR2 YYEEEE. Between the trimmed V and J ends, which lost 4 bases and 10 bases, there was a span of 9 bases. The CDR3 runs to 11 residues. Whole-study findings and limits: The authors drew conclusions from cross-sectional statistical analysis rather than following the same donors.

The sample was also linked to a second study, of T cells expressing NK-cell markers. That source reports: Repertoires of TCR beta were obtained from T cells sorted as CD3+CD56+NKG2C+, CD3+CD56+NKG2C- and CD3+CD56-NKG2C+.

The source material was CD8+ T cells sorted from blood. This clonotype was sampled from a young woman in good health. The gene calls are TRBV5-6 and TRBJ2-1; D unclear. In DNA, the CDR3 is TGTGCCAGCAGCCTCGTGGGAGAGCAGTTCTTC. Its translation: CASSLVGEQFF.